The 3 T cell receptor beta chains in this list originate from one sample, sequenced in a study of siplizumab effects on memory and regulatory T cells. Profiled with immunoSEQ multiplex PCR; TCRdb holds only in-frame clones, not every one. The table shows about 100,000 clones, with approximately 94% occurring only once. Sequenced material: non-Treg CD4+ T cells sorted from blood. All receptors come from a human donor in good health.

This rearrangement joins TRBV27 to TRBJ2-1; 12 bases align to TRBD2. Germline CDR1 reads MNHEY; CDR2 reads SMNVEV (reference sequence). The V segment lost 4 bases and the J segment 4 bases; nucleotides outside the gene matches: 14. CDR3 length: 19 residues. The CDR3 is CASSSRTSGALVGYNEQFF. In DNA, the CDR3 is TGTGCCAGCAGTTCCCGGACTAGCGGGGCCCTTGTAGGGTACAATGAGCAGTTCTTC.

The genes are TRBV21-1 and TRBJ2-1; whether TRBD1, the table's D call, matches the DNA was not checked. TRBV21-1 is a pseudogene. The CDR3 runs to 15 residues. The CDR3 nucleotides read TGTGCCAGCAGCAAGGGGGCGAGGAGCTCAAGTGAGCAGTTCTTC. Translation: CASSKGARSSSEQFF.

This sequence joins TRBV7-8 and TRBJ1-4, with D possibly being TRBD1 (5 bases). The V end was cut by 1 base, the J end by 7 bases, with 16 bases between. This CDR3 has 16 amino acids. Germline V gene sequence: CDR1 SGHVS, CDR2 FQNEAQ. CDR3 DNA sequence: TGTGCCAGCAGCTTAGGTTCCGCAGGGATACGTGAAAAACTGTTTTTT. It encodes CASSLGSAGIREKLFF.